Listed here are 20 T cell receptor beta chains from one sample, sequenced in a study of cytomegalovirus exposure and HLA in healthy donors. It was with 60 Vbeta and 13 Jbeta primers that the PCR ran. Assay used: immunoSEQ multiplex PCR; TCRdb lists only in-frame clones, some missing. The sample has about 160,000 clones; roughly 80% are singletons. Sequencing was done on a sample of PBMCs. The receptors come from a male donor in good health and CMV-seronegative.

The table lists this clone with a count of one. This chain uses TRBV2 with TRBJ2-1; TRBD2 matches 16 bases. This CDR3 spans 18 amino acids. The ends lost 6 bases at V and 2 bases at J; junction bases unmatched: 7. Germline loops: CDR1 SNHLY, CDR2 FYNNEI. DNA of the CDR3: TGTGCCAGCAGAGACGGGACTAGCGGGGGGGCCACCTACAATGAGCAGTTCTTC. Amino acid sequence: CASRDGTSGGATYNEQFF. The full variable domain, its missing parts supplied by reference TRBV2 and TRBJ2-1, is EPEVTQTPSHQVTQMGQEVILRCVPISNHLYFYWYRQILGQKVEFLVSFYNNEISEKSEIFDDQFSVERPDGSNFTLKIRSTKLEDSAMYFCASRDGTSGGATYNEQFFGPGTRLTVL.

CDR3 bases: TGTGCCAGCAGCCCCGGACTAGCGGGAGGGCAGGGAGATACGCAGTATTTT. Its translation is CASSPGLAGGQGDTQYF. The chain uses TRBV7-9 and TRBJ2-3; 15 bases agree with TRBD2. Per germline, CDR1 SEHNR and CDR2 FQNEAQ (reference sequence). This CDR3 is 17 amino acids long. V was pared by 5 bases and J by 5 bases, with 8 bases of the junction left unmatched.

V and J are TRBV6-4 and TRBJ1-1, with D tentatively TRBD1 (6 bases). This CDR3 is built from 14 residues. Per germline, CDR1 MRHNA and CDR2 SNTAGT. The ends were cut back, 6 bases at V and 0 bases at J, with 11 bases in the middle. Here the CDR3 reads CASRQGGMNTEAFF. The CDR3 DNA reads as TGTGCCAGCAGACAGGGTGGGATGAACACTGAAGCTTTCTTT.

The chain carries TRBV19 and TRBJ2-5; D perhaps matches TRBD2 (6 bases). CDR3 size: 15 residues. V gave up 5 bases and J gave up 0 bases, with 13 bases separating them. Germline V lookup: CDR1 LNHDA, CDR2 SQIVND (reference sequence). CDR3 bases: TGTGCCAGTAGTGAGAGCCCGGGGGACCAAGAGACCCAGTACTTC. Translation: CASSESPGDQETQYF.

The chain joins TRBV27 to TRBJ2-1, with 9 bases fitting TRBD2. Germline trimming cut 1 base from V and 6 bases from J; bases unmatched to any gene: 19. Germline V CDR1 and CDR2: MNHEY, SMNVEV (reference sequence). This CDR3 region has 20 residues. The CDR3 is CASSLFIGGAGGRASNEQFF. The CDR3 coding sequence is TGTGCCAGCAGTTTATTTATCGGGGGAGCTGGCGGGAGGGCCAGCAATGAGCAGTTCTTC.

The count of this clone is one. J is TRBJ2-2 and V is TRBV18, with TRBD1 identical over 12 bases. Unmatched junction bases numbered 2, after V lost 4 bases and J lost 5 bases. In germline, CDR1 is KGHSH, CDR2 LQKENI. This CDR3 is 15 amino acids long. CDR3 in DNA: TGTGCCAGCTCACGGGACAGGGGGCAAACCGGGGAGCTGTTTTTT. It encodes CASSRDRGQTGELFF.

The J gene is TRBJ1-5, the V gene TRBV6-1; TRBD1 is a possible D gene (5 bases). Trimming stripped 1 base from V and 7 bases from J, with 11 bases between. This CDR3 is built from 14 residues. Germline-derived CDR1 and CDR2 are MNHNS and SASEGT. The CDR3 here is CASSEVIQGQPQHF. The DNA of the CDR3 is TGTGCCAGCAGTGAAGTCATCCAGGGCCAGCCCCAGCATTTT.

The gene calls are TRBV29-1 and TRBJ1-2; TRBD1 agrees at 7 bases. J gave up 3 bases and V 6 bases, and 16 bases lay outside the gene matches. The CDR3 totals 16 residues. Germline V gives CDR1 SQVTM, CDR2 ANQGSEA. The CDR3 bases are TGCAGCGTGTCTAATGAACAGGGGTCATCGGACTATGGCTACACCTTC. This gives the protein CSVSNEQGSSDYGYTF.

V and J are TRBV29-1 and TRBJ2-3, with 7 bases fitting TRBD1. This CDR3 has 14 amino acids. Trimming removed 6 bases from V and 9 bases from J; junction bases left unmatched: 15. Per the germline V gene, CDR1 is SQVTM and CDR2 is ANQGSEA. This CDR3 is CSVRRDSPQKTQYF. The CDR3 region has the DNA TGCAGCGTACGCCGGGACAGCCCACAGAAGACGCAGTATTTT.

The rearrangement links TRBV6-5 to TRBJ1-6; D remains ambiguous. With 5 bases removed from V and 2 bases from J, the gap between germline ends came to 10 bases. CDR1 is MNHEY, CDR2 SVGAGI, per germline. There are 15 residues in the CDR3. This CDR3 is CASSATGTYNSPLHF. DNA of the CDR3: TGTGCCAGCAGTGCGACGGGGACCTATAATTCACCCCTCCACTTT.

V usage is TRBV28 and J usage is TRBJ2-7; 8 nucleotides align to TRBD1. Germline CDR1 MDHEN, CDR2 SYDVKM. CDR3 length: 14 residues. Trimming took 5 bases from V and 2 from J; bases not matched to a gene: 5. CDR3 sequence: CASSGGQEPYEQYF. The CDR3 DNA reads as TGTGCCAGCAGTGGGGGACAGGAGCCCTACGAGCAGTACTTC.

This chain uses TRBV7-9 with TRBJ2-5; TRBD1 aligns across 7 bases. The CDR3 contains 14 residues. The germline V gene encodes CDR1 SEHNR and CDR2 FQNEAQ (reference sequence). The junction had 6 bases not matched to a gene; V was cut back by 3 bases and J by 5 bases. The DNA of the CDR3 is TGTGCCAGCAGCTTTACAGGGGTTGGGGAGACCCAGTACTTC. This translates into CASSFTGVGETQYF. Based on the CDR3 plus reference TRBV7-9 and TRBJ2-5, the full variable domain is DTGVSQNPRHKITKRGQNVTFRCDPISEHNRLYWYRQTLGQGPEFLTYFQNEAQLEKSRLLSDRFSAERPKGSFSTLEIQRTEQGDSAMYLCASSFTGVGETQYFGPGTRLLVL.

V usage is TRBV25-1 and J usage is TRBJ2-2, with TRBD1 matching 10 bases. The CDR3 is 14 residues long. V trimming: 5 bases; J trimming: 7 bases; junction bases outside the gene matches: 4. The germline CDR1 and CDR2 sequences are MGHDK and SYGVNS. The CDR3 region is CASSLTGGVGELFF. CDR3 nucleotide sequence: TGTGCCAGCAGTCTGACAGGGGGCGTCGGGGAGCTGTTTTTT. The full variable domain, in which reference TRBV25-1 and TRBJ2-2 provide the parts outside the CDR3, is EADIYQTPRYLVIGTGKKITLECSQTMGHDKMYWYQQDPGMELHLIHYSYGVNSTEKGDLSSESTVSRIRTEHFPLTLESARPSHTSQYLCASSLTGGVGELFFGEGSRLTVL.

The genes are TRBV6-4 and TRBJ2-3, with TRBD2 matching over 9 bases. Germline V gene data show CDR1 as MRHNA and CDR2 as SNTAGT. Trimming removed 5 bases from V and 4 bases from J; junction bases left unmatched: 7. The CDR3 loop spans 15 amino acids. In DNA form, the CDR3 reads TGTGCCAGCAGTAGGGCGGGGGGGCCGTCAGATACGCAGTATTTT. This encodes CASSRAGGPSDTQYF.

This chain connects TRBV28 to TRBJ2-7; D gene uncertain. This CDR3 comprises 15 residues. Trimming removed 3 bases from V and 6 bases from J, with 18 bases in between. Germline CDR1 reads MDHEN; CDR2 reads SYDVKM. The CDR3: CASSFDLRLTREQYF. The CDR3 DNA is TGTGCCAGCAGTTTTGACCTGAGGTTAACTCGCGAGCAGTACTTC.

The chain recombines TRBV2 with TRBJ1-1; 8 positions agree with TRBD1. The V segment lost 10 bases and the J segment 0 bases; nucleotides outside the gene matches: 7. CDR1 and CDR2 from the germline V gene are SNHLY and FYNNEI. The CDR3 runs 14 residues. In DNA, the CDR3 is TGTGCCACCTGGACAGGGACTATGAACACTGAAGCTTTCTTT. It yields the protein CATWTGTMNTEAFF.

This clone was counted only a few times. The chain links TRBV6-5 to TRBJ1-4; TRBD1 matches at 7 bases. The CDR3 is made up of 15 amino acids. The J segment lost 0 bases and the V segment lost 7 bases, leaving 5 bases of the junction unmatched. Germline CDR1 is MNHEY and CDR2 is SVGAGI. CDR3 in amino acids: CASKLGQATNEKLFF. The CDR3 bases are TGTGCCAGCAAGCTTGGACAGGCAACTAATGAAAAACTGTTTTTT.

V is TRBV18 and J is TRBJ2-5; 8 bases are a match to TRBD2. Trimming cost V 3 bases and J 5 bases; bases outside gene matches: 11. The CDR3 consists of 16 residues. Germline V CDR1 and CDR2: KGHSH, LQKENI. CDR3 coding DNA: TGTGCCAGCTCACCCCTAACGGGGGGGCCGGGGGAGACCCAGTACTTC. This gives the protein CASSPLTGGPGETQYF.

This rearrangement joins TRBV2 to TRBJ1-6; weak D call: TRBD1 (5 bases). Trimming removed 6 bases from V and 5 bases from J, with 5 bases in between. Germline CDR1 reads SNHLY; CDR2 reads FYNNEI. The CDR3 is 12 amino acids. The CDR3 bases are TGTGCCAGCAGGGACAATAATTCACCCCTCCACTTT. It is translated as CASRDNNSPLHF.

The genes are TRBV30 and TRBJ1-1, with D unclear. Trimming took 3 bases from V and 6 from J, leaving 8 bases between them. CDR1 and CDR2 (germline): GTSNPN, SVGIG (reference sequence). The CDR3 length is 11 residues. The CDR3 DNA reads TGTGCCTGGAGAGCCCGCCCTGAAGCTTTCTTT. The encoded protein is CAWRARPEAFF. Filled out from reference TRBV30 and TRBJ1-1, the complete variable domain reads SQTIHQWPATLVQPVGSPLSLECTVEGTSNPNLYWYRQAAGRGLQLLFYSVGIGQISSEVPQNLSASRPQDRQFILSSKKLLLSDSGFYLCAWRARPEAFFGQGTRLTVV.